One sample yielded the 12 T cell receptor beta chains listed below, sequenced in a study of cytomegalovirus exposure and HLA in healthy donors. Sequencing used immunoSEQ multiplex PCR; TCRdb keeps in-frame clones, though not all of them. The table lists about 110,000 clones, about 88% of them singletons, with over 3% in the top ten. Specimen: PBMCs. Source of these receptors: a woman between 18 and 29 years old in good health and CMV-seropositive.

This clone appeared once. The chain combines TRBV9 with TRBJ1-1; 10 bases map to TRBD1. With V trimmed by 4 bases and J by 0 bases, 6 bases remained unmatched. CDR1 is SGDLS, CDR2 YYNGEE, per germline. The CDR3 length is 16 residues. The CDR3 loop reads CASSSRDRGMNTEAFF. Written as DNA, the CDR3 is TGTGCCAGCAGCTCCCGGGACAGGGGCATGAACACTGAAGCTTTCTTT.

J is TRBJ2-1 and V is TRBV5-1; TRBD2 aligns across 14 bases. The CDR3 sequence is 16 residues long. Germline V lookup: CDR1 SGHRS, CDR2 YFSETQ. V lost 4 bases, J lost 7 bases, and 7 bases stayed unmatched. The CDR3: CASSIETSGRGNEQFF. For the CDR3, the DNA is TGCGCCAGCAGCATCGAGACTAGCGGGAGGGGTAATGAGCAGTTCTTC.

The chain links TRBV5-1 to TRBJ1-3, with D perhaps matching TRBD1 (6 bases). CDR3 length: 16 residues. Trimming took off 4 bases at V and 0 bases at J, with 14 bases between the two ends. Per germline, CDR1 SGHRS and CDR2 YFSETQ. CDR3: CASSEEGVLSGNTIYF. CDR3 coding DNA: TGCGCCAGCAGCGAAGAGGGGGTACTCTCTGGAAACACCATATATTTT. The whole variable domain, remainder taken from reference TRBV5-1 and TRBJ1-3, is KAGVTQTPRYLIKTRGQQVTLSCSPISGHRSVSWYQQTPGQGLQFLFEYFSETQRNKGNFPGRFSGRQFSNSRSEMNVSTLELGDSALYLCASSEEGVLSGNTIYFGEGSWLTVV.

The V call is TRBV28, the J call TRBJ1-5, with TRBD1 identical over 7 bases. CDR1 is MDHEN, CDR2 SYDVKM, per germline. The V gene end was trimmed by 7 bases and the J gene end by 4 bases; junction bases not matched to a gene: 10. The CDR3 runs to 15 residues. The CDR3 region is CASMPGTAYNQPQHF. For the CDR3, the DNA is TGTGCCAGCATGCCCGGGACAGCTTATAATCAGCCCCAGCATTTT.

This chain uses TRBV29-1 with TRBJ2-2; the match to TRBD1 covers 8 bases. Germline V gene data show CDR1 as SQVTM and CDR2 as ANQGSEA. The CDR3 runs 13 residues. After removal of 4 bases from V and 4 bases from J, the junction contained 2 bases not matched to a gene. CDR3 bases: TGCAGCGTTGGTACAGGGGGCACCGGGGAGCTGTTTTTT. It codes for CSVGTGGTGELFF.

The V gene is TRBV2, the J gene TRBJ2-1; 8 bases are shared with TRBD2. The V gene end was trimmed by 7 bases and the J gene end by 0 bases; junction bases not matched to a gene: 2. The germline gives CDR1 SNHLY, CDR2 FYNNEI. The CDR3 consists of 14 residues. For the CDR3, the DNA is TGTGCCAGCACCGGGACTAGCTCCTACAATGAGCAGTTCTTC. Translation gives CASTGTSSYNEQFF.

The rearrangement links TRBV6-5 to TRBJ2-1; tentatively, D is TRBD1 (6 bases). V gave up 2 bases and J gave up 8 bases, with 10 bases separating them. The CDR3 has 13 residues. The germline gives CDR1 MNHEY, CDR2 SVGAGI. The CDR3 DNA sequence: TGTGCCAGCAGTTACCAACACAGGGATGAGCAGTTCTTC. Translating it yields CASSYQHRDEQFF.

The chain joins TRBV19 to TRBJ2-2; D gene uncertain. CDR3 length: 13 residues. From germline, CDR1 is LNHDA and CDR2 SQIVND (reference sequence). The V gene lost 5 bases and the J gene lost 8 bases, with 12 bases spanning the gap. The CDR3 region is CASSPRLLGELFF. CDR3 DNA: TGTGCCAGTAGTCCCAGACTGTTAGGGGAGCTGTTTTTT. Full variable domain (remainder filled in from reference TRBV19 and TRBJ2-2): DGGITQSPKYLFRKEGQNVTLSCEQNLNHDAMYWYRQDPGQGLRLIYYSQIVNDFQKGDIAEGYSVSREKKESFPLTVTSAQKNPTAFYLCASSPRLLGELFFGEGSRLTVL.

The chain employs TRBV14 and TRBJ2-5; maybe TRBD1 (6 bases). The CDR3 contains 16 residues. The V end lost 0 bases, the J end lost 5 bases, and 16 bases lay between the germline ends. The germline gives CDR1 SGHDN, CDR2 FVKESK. The CDR3 DNA is TGTGCCAGCAGCCAAGATCGACAGCTAAGGGGGGAGACCCAGTACTTC. Amino acid sequence: CASSQDRQLRGETQYF.

The chain is built from TRBV21-1 and TRBJ2-7; the D call in the table, TRBD1, was not verified against the DNA. TRBV21-1 is recorded as a pseudogene. This CDR3 has 13 residues. The CDR3 DNA reads as TGTGCCAGCAGCAAAGCGGCAGGGTACGAGCAGTACTTC. Translating gives CASSKAAGYEQYF.

This clone was detected a few times. The chain joins TRBV2 to TRBJ1-1, with TRBD1 identical over 7 bases. This CDR3 is built from 12 residues. Germline V gene sequence: CDR1 SNHLY, CDR2 FYNNEI. After removal of 4 bases from V and 7 bases from J, the junction contained 3 bases not matched to a gene. The chain's CDR3 is CASSGRTGEAFF. As DNA, the CDR3 is TGTGCCAGCAGTGGCCGGACAGGTGAAGCTTTCTTT.

The chain uses TRBV5-4 and TRBJ2-5, with a weak D call TRBD1 (6 bases). With 3 bases removed from V and 5 bases from J, the gap between germline ends came to 14 bases. Germline V gene lookup returns CDR1 SGHNT and CDR2 YYREEE (reference sequence). The CDR3 is 14 residues long. CDR3 residues: CASSSDDRRETQYF. In DNA form, the CDR3 reads TGTGCCAGCAGCTCAGACGACAGGCGGGAGACCCAGTACTTC.